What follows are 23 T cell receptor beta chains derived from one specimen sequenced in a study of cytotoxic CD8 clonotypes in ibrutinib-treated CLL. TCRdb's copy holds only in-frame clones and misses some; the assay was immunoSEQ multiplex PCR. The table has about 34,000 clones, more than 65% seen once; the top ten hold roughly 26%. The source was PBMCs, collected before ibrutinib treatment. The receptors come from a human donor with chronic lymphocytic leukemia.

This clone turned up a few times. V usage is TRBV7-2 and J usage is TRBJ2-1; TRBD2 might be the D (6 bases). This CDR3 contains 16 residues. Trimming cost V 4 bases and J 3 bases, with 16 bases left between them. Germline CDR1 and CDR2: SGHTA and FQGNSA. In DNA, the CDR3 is TGTGCCAGCAGCTCTACCGGGACTTCGAGCTACAATGAGCAGTTCTTC. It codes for CASSSTGTSSYNEQFF.

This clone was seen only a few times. The CDR3: CASSVVGGSYTGELFF. CDR3 in DNA: TGTGCCAGCAGCGTAGTTGGCGGGAGCTACACCGGGGAGCTGTTTTTT. The chain couples TRBV9 to TRBJ2-2; 7 bases are shared with TRBD2. The CDR3 spans 16 residues. Germline values: CDR1 SGDLS, CDR2 YYNGEE. V lost 0 bases and J lost 3; bases outside the gene matches: 5.

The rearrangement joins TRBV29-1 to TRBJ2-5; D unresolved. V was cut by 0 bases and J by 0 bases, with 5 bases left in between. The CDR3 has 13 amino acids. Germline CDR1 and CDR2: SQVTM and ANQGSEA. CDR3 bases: TGCAGCGTTGAAGAGACGTACCAAGAGACCCAGTACTTC. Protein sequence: CSVEETYQETQYF.

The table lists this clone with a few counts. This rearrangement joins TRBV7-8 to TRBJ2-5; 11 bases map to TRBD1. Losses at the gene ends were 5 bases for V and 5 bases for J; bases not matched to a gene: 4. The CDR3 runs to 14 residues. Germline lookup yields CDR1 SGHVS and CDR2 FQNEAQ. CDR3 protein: CASSKDRGRETQYF. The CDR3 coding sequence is TGTGCCAGCAGCAAGGACAGGGGGCGGGAGACCCAGTACTTC.

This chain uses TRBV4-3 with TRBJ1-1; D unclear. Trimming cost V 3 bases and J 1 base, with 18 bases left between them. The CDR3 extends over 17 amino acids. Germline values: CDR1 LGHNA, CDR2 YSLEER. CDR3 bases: TGCGCCAGCAGCCAGGTTGTTGGCTGGCAGCGGAACACTGAAGCTTTCTTT. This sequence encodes CASSQVVGWQRNTEAFF.

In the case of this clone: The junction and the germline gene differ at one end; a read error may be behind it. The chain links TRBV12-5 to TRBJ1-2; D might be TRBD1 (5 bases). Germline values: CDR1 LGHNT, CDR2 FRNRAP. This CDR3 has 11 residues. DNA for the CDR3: TGTGCTAGTGGTCCGACAGCGCCGGTCCCCTTC. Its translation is CASGPTAPVPF. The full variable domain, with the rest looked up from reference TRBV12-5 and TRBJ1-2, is DARVTQTPRHKVTEMGQEVTMRCQPILGHNTVFWYRQTMMQGLELLAYFRNRAPLDDSGMPKDRFSAEMPDATLATLKIQPSEPRDSAVYFCASGPTAPVPFGSGTRLTVV.

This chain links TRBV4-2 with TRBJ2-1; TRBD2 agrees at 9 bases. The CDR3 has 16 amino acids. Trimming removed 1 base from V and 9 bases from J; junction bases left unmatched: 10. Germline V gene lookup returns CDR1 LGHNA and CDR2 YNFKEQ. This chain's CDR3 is CASSQGPGGGASEQFF. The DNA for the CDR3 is TGTGCCAGCAGCCAAGGGCCAGGCGGGGGGGCAAGTGAGCAGTTCTTC.

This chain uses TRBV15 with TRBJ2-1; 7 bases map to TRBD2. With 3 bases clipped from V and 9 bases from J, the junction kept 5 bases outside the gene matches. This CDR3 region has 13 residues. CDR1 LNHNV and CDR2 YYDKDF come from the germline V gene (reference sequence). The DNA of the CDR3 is TGTGCCACCAGCAGGTGGGGGGGTACTGAGCAGTTCTTC. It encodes CATSRWGGTEQFF.

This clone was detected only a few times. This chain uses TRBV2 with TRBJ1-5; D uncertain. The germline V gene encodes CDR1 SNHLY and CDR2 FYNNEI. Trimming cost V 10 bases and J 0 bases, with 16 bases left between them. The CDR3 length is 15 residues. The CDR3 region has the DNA TGTGCCATCTCGGACGTCCGATATAGCAATCAGCCCCAGCATTTT. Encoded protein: CAISDVRYSNQPQHF.

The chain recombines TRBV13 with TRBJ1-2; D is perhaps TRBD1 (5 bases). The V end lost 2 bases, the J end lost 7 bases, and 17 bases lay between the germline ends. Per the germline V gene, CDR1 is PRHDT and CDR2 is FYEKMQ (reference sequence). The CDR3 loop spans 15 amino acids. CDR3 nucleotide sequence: TGTGCCAGCAGCTTAACGCGCGCAAGTGGGGGTGGCTACACCTTC. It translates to CASSLTRASGGGYTF.

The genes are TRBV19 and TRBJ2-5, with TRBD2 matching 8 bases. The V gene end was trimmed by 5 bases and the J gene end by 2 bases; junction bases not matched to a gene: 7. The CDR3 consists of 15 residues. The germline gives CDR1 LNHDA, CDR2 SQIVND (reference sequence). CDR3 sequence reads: CASSSLSGGQETQYF. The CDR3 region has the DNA TGTGCCAGTAGTTCCCTCAGCGGGGGACAAGAGACCCAGTACTTC.

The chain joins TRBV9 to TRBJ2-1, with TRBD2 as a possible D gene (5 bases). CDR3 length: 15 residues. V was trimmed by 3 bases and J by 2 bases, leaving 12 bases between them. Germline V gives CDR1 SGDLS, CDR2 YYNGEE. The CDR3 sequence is CASSAREGPYNEQFF. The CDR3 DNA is TGTGCCAGCAGCGCGCGTGAGGGTCCCTACAATGAGCAGTTCTTC.

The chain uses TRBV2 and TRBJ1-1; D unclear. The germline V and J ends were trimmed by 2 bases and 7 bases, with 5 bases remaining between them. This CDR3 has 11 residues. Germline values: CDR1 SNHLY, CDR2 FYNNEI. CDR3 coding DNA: TGTGCCAGCAGTGAATCGATTGAAGCTTTCTTT. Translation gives CASSESIEAFF.

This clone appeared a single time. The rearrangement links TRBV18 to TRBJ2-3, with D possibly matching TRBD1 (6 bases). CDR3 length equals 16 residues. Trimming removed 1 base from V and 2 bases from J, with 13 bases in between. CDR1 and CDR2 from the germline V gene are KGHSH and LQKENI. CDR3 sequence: CASSPRYTGPTDTQYF. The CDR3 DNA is TGTGCCAGCTCACCACGGTACACAGGGCCCACAGATACGCAGTATTTT.

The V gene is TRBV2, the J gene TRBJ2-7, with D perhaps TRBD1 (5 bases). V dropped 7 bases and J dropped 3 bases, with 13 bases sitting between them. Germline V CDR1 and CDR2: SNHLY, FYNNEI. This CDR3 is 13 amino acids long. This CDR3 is CASIHYRGYEQYF. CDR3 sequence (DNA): TGTGCCAGCATTCATTATAGGGGCTACGAGCAGTACTTC.

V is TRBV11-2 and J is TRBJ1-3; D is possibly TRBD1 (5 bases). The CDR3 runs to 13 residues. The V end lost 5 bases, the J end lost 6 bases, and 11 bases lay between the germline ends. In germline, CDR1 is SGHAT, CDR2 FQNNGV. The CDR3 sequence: CASSDRGPNTIYF. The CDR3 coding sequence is TGTGCCAGCAGCGACCGGGGCCCAAACACCATATATTTT.

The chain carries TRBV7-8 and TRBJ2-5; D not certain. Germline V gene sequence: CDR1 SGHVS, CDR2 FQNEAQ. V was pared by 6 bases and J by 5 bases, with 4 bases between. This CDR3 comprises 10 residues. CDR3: CASSRETQYF. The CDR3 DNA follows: TGTGCCAGCAGTCGGGAGACCCAGTACTTC. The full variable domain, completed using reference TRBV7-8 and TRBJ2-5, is GAGVSQSPRYKVAKRGQDVALRCDPISGHVSLFWYQQALGQGPEFLTYFQNEAQLDKSGLPSDRFFAERPEGSVSTLKIQRTQQEDSAVYLCASSRETQYFGPGTRLLVL.

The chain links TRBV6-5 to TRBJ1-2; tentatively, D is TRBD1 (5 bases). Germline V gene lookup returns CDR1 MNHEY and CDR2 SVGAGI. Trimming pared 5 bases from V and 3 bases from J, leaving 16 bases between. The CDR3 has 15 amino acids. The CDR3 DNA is TGTGCCAGCAGTACCACCGATCAGGGCGACTATGGCTACACCTTC. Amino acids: CASSTTDQGDYGYTF.

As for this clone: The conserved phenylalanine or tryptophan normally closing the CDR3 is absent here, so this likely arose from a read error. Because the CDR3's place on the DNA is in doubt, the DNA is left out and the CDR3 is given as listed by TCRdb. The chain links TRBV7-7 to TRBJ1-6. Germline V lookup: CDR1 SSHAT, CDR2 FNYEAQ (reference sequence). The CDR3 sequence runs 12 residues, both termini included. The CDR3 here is CASSLKSRGPNL.

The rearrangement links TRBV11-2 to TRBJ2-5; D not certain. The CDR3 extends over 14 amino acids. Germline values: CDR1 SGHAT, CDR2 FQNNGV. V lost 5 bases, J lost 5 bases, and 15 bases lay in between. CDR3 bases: TGTGCCAGCAGCCAAAGTGGCCTCCCCGAGACCCAGTACTTC. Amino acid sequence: CASSQSGLPETQYF.

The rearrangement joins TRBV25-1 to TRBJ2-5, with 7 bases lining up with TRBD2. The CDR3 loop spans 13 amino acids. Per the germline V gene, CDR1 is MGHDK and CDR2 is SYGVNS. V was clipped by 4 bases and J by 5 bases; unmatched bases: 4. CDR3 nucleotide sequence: TGTGCCAGCAGTGTGCAGGGAGGGGAGACCCAGTACTTC. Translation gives CASSVQGGETQYF.

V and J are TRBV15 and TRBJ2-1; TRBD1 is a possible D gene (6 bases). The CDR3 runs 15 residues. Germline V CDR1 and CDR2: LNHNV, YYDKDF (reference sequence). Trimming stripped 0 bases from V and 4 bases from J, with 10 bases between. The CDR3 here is CATSREPDRYNEQFF. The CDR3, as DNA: TGTGCCACCAGCAGAGAGCCGGACAGATACAATGAGCAGTTCTTC.

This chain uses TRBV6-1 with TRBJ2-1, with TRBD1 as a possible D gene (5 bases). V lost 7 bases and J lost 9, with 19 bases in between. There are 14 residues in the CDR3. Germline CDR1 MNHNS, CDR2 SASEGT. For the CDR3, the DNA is TGTGCCAGCATTCCTCAGGGCGTCTACGGTGAGCAGTTCTTC. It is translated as CASIPQGVYGEQFF.